This TCR beta chain was sequenced during a study of a mutant IDH1 vaccine in newly diagnosed glioma. This clone appeared once. Its specificity is unknown. Time point specified: week 35, safety follow-up. Vaccination comprised doses that each held 300 ug of mutant IDH1 20-mer peptide, plus topical imiquimod. The CDR3 is 13 amino acids. Germline V gives CDR1 LNHDA, CDR2 SQIVND (reference sequence). V lost 5 bases and J 1 base, leaving 8 bases between the germline ends. Here immunoSEQ multiplex PCR was the method, and the copy in TCRdb shows in-frame clones only, minus some. The table has tens of thousands of clones, about four fifths seen once.

V is TRBV19 and J is TRBJ1-1, with no clear D. This clonotype was sampled from a woman younger than 35 with glioma. Sample: PBMCs, taken from a glioma patient whose treatment included an IDH1 peptide vaccine. CDR3 amino acids: CASSFQENTEAFF. The CDR3 DNA reads as TGTGCCAGTAGTTTCCAAGAGAACACTGAAGCTTTCTTT.